Shown below are 25 T cell receptor beta chains from a single sample sequenced in a study of T cells in Graves' hyperthyroidism and ophthalmopathy. What was amplified from RNA transcripts were TCR beta CDR3 regions. The study used the HTBI primer set for a first-round RT-PCR of the TCR CDR3. TCRdb re-called the multiplex PCR reads with MiXCR, one entry per CDR3 protein. The table lists under 450,000 distinct CDR3 sequences, 15% to 18% of them singletons. Sequenced material: blood. Receptors originate from a woman aged 18-30 years with Graves' hyperthyroidism.

This clonotype was observed at least ten times. V is TRBV7-2 and J is TRBJ2-5; TRBD1 aligns across 9 bases. The trim removed 2 bases at V and 1 base at J, leaving 5 bases unmatched. Germline V gene sequence: CDR1 SGHTA, CDR2 FQGNSA. This CDR3 contains 16 residues. CDR3 DNA: TGTGCCAGCAGCTTATGGACAGGGGAATTCCAAGAGACCCAGTACTTC. It codes for CASSLWTGEFQETQYF.

This clonotype was counted at least ten times. The chain carries TRBV7-9 and TRBJ2-5; 11 bases are shared with TRBD2. V shed 5 bases and J 5 bases; nucleotides not matched to a gene: 10. In germline, CDR1 is SEHNR, CDR2 FQNEAQ (reference sequence). This CDR3 is built from 16 residues. CDR3 loop: CASSPRATSGSETQYF. CDR3 DNA: TGTGCCAGCAGCCCTAGAGCTACTAGCGGGAGTGAGACCCAGTACTTC.

This chain connects TRBV9 to TRBJ2-7; the D call may be TRBD1 or TRBD2 (5 bases each). The V end lost 4 bases, the J end lost 5 bases, and 16 bases lay between the germline ends. The length of the CDR3 is 14 residues. Germline V gene data show CDR1 as SGDLS and CDR2 as YYNGEE. This CDR3 reads CASSPGPPKDEQYF. CDR3 nucleotides: TGTGCCAGCAGCCCGGGACCCCCCAAAGACGAGCAGTACTTC.

This clonotype was seen a few times. This chain uses TRBV6-2 or TRBV6-3 with TRBJ2-3; 8 bases are shared with TRBD2. J was trimmed by 7 bases and V by 7 bases; bases with no gene match: 16. CDR1 is MNHEY, CDR2 SVGEGT, per germline. This CDR3 contains 16 residues. CDR3 sequence: CASKVSGREFRNTQYF. The CDR3 DNA is TGTGCCAGCAAGGTCTCCGGGAGGGAGTTTCGTAATACGCAGTATTTT.

This clonotype occurred a few times. The chain has TRBV3-1 and TRBJ1-3; no definite D call. Trimming removed 1 base at V and 0 bases at J, with 10 bases between. CDR3 size: 16 residues. The germline V gene has CDR1 LGHDT and CDR2 YNNKEL (reference sequence). In DNA form, the CDR3 reads TGTGCCAGCAGCCAAGGATCGCCGATCTCTGGAAACACCATATATTTT. Translating gives CASSQGSPISGNTIYF.

V and J are TRBV7-2 and TRBJ2-3, with D unresolved. Trimming removed 4 bases at V and 4 bases at J, with 9 bases between. Germline CDR1 and CDR2: SGHTA and FQGNSA. The length of the CDR3 is 13 residues. DNA of the CDR3: TGTGCCAGCAGCTCATGGGCCGCAGATACGCAGTATTTT. It yields the protein CASSSWAADTQYF.

About this clonotype: Just one base apart from a much larger clone, this may be a read error. The chain carries TRBV28 and TRBJ2-5; tentatively, D is TRBD2 (6 bases). Germline V gene data show CDR1 as MDHEN and CDR2 as SYDVKM. This CDR3 has 15 residues. V shed 7 bases and J shed 1 base, with 16 bases lying between them. As DNA, the CDR3 is TGTGCCAGCACCATACGCGGGGTTCCCCAAGAGACCCAGTACTTC. It is translated as CASTIRGVPQETQYF.

This clonotype has more than one count but fewer than ten. V is TRBV5-1 and J is TRBJ2-7; D not resolved. Germline V gives CDR1 SGHRS, CDR2 YFSETQ. This CDR3 contains 12 residues. V shed 1 base and J shed 6 bases, with 8 bases lying between them. CDR3 nucleotides: TGCGCCAGCAGCTTGTCATCGGGCGAGCAGTACTTC. This gives the protein CASSLSSGEQYF.

This clonotype has a handful of counts. This chain connects TRBV19 to TRBJ2-2, with 13 bases matching TRBD2. The CDR3 length is 18 residues. Germline V gene lookup returns CDR1 LNHDA and CDR2 SQIVND (reference sequence). J was trimmed by 5 bases and V by 6 bases; bases with no gene match: 12. CDR3 DNA: TGTGCCAGTAGCTTACCGGCGACTAGCGGGAGGAGGACCGGGGAGCTGTTTTTT. Its protein is CASSLPATSGRRTGELFF. Based on the CDR3 plus reference TRBV19 and TRBJ2-2, the full variable domain is DGGITQSPKYLFRKEGQNVTLSCEQNLNHDAMYWYRQDPGQGLRLIYYSQIVNDFQKGDIAEGYSVSREKKESFPLTVTSAQKNPTAFYLCASSLPATSGRRTGELFFGEGSRLTVL.

The V and J genes are TRBV6-1 and TRBJ1-6; D is unclear. The V gene lost 5 bases and the J gene lost 4 bases, with 9 bases spanning the gap. CDR1 and CDR2 (germline): MNHNS, SASEGT. CDR3 length equals 14 residues. CDR3 amino acids: CASSPDGYNSPLHF. In DNA, the CDR3 is TGTGCCAGCAGTCCGGACGGATATAATTCACCCCTCCACTTT.

This clonotype has only a few counts. This chain joins TRBV7-3 and TRBJ1-1; D is unresolved. The CDR3 is 13 amino acids. The V end was cut by 5 bases, the J end by 5 bases, with 12 bases between. The germline gives CDR1 SGHTA, CDR2 FQGTGA. This CDR3 reads CASSPSVGTEAFF. The DNA of the CDR3 is TGTGCCAGCAGCCCCAGTGTGGGTACTGAAGCTTTCTTT.

This clonotype was observed many times. The V gene is TRBV20-1, the J gene TRBJ2-1; 8 bases align to TRBD2. Germline-derived CDR1 and CDR2 are DFQATT and SNEGSKA (reference sequence). V shed 6 bases, J shed 4 bases, and the junction held 14 bases outside the gene matches. This CDR3 has 16 amino acids. The CDR3 sequence: CSAAGLAAIRYNEQFF. As DNA, the CDR3 is TGCAGTGCGGCTGGACTAGCCGCCATACGTTACAATGAGCAGTTCTTC.

This clonotype was observed at least ten times. The genes are TRBV2 and TRBJ2-2; 9 bases line up with TRBD2. CDR3 length: 16 residues. Germline V lookup: CDR1 SNHLY, CDR2 FYNNEI. Trimming removed 6 bases from V and 1 base from J; junction bases left unmatched: 6. The CDR3 sequence is CASRGRLAENTGELFF. CDR3 DNA sequence: TGTGCCAGCAGGGGAAGACTAGCGGAGAACACCGGGGAGCTGTTTTTT.

A word on this clonotype: Relative to the germline gene, one junction end is altered; a read error may explain this. The CDR3 DNA reads as TGTGCCAGCAGTTTAGCCTGGCCCGGCGAAGTTTTCTTT. This gives the protein CASSLAWPGEVFF. The chain has TRBV9 and TRBJ1-1, with no clear D. CDR3 size: 13 residues. The V gene's germline CDR1 is SGDLS and CDR2 YYNGEE.

The rearrangement links TRBV10-3 to TRBJ1-1, with D unclear. Trimming stripped 6 bases from V and 6 bases from J, with 14 bases between. The CDR3 covers 13 residues. Germline V gives CDR1 ENHRY, CDR2 SYGVKD. CDR3: CAIRGQEVPEAFF. For the CDR3, the DNA is TGTGCCATCAGAGGGCAGGAAGTCCCTGAAGCTTTCTTT.

This clonotype was observed many times. The V and J genes are TRBV3-1 and TRBJ1-6, with TRBD1 matching over 7 bases. V was pared by 4 bases and J by 7 bases, with 4 bases of the junction left unmatched. Germline CDR1 and CDR2: LGHDT and YNNKEL (reference sequence). This CDR3 contains 14 residues. The CDR3 DNA is TGTGCCAGCAGCCTCAGACAGGGAAATTCACCCCTCCACTTT. Amino acids: CASSLRQGNSPLHF.

V and J are TRBV6-5 and TRBJ1-1; tentative D call: TRBD1 (5 bases). Trimming pared 1 base from V and 5 bases from J, leaving 14 bases between. CDR3 length: 15 residues. Per germline, CDR1 MNHEY and CDR2 SVGAGI. This CDR3 reads CASSYWTEGNTEAFF. The CDR3 DNA is TGTGCCAGCAGTTACTGGACCGAGGGGAATACTGAAGCTTTCTTT.

This clonotype was counted between two and nine times. V is TRBV18 and J is TRBJ1-1, with D unclear. The CDR3 extends over 18 amino acids. Trimming removed 1 base at V and 0 bases at J, with 18 bases between. The germline V gene encodes CDR1 KGHSH and CDR2 LQKENI. Written as DNA, the CDR3 is TGTGCCAGCTCACCACTAGATCGAGACAAGCCTATGAACACTGAAGCTTTCTTT. Translation gives CASSPLDRDKPMNTEAFF.

The chain carries TRBV7-9 and TRBJ2-7, with unresolved D. This CDR3 has 14 residues. From germline, CDR1 is SEHNR and CDR2 FQNEAQ (reference sequence). Trimming took off 0 bases at V and 2 bases at J, with 8 bases between the two ends. The CDR3 region is CASSLAGRPYEQYF. The DNA of the CDR3 is TGTGCCAGCAGCTTAGCGGGTAGACCCTACGAGCAGTACTTC.

This chain connects TRBV4-3 to TRBJ1-2, with D possibly matching TRBD1 (5 bases). The CDR3 spans 15 residues. Per the germline V gene, CDR1 is LGHNA and CDR2 is YSLEER. Deletions cut 4 bases from V and 2 bases from J, with 14 bases between. CDR3 coding DNA: TGCGCCAGCAGCCTCCGGTTGGGGACCAACTATGGCTACACCTTC. It translates to CASSLRLGTNYGYTF.

CDR3 sequence reads: CATGQGGNNEQFF. CDR3 coding DNA: TGTGCCACCGGACAGGGAGGGAACAATGAGCAGTTCTTC. The gene calls are TRBV24-1 and TRBJ2-1; TRBD1 is a possible D gene (8 bases). Trimming removed 9 bases from V and 5 bases from J, with 13 bases in between. Germline lookup yields CDR1 KGHDR and CDR2 SFDVKD. CDR3 length equals 13 residues.

This clonotype has just a few counts. The chain combines TRBV2 with TRBJ2-2; weak D call: TRBD2 (5 bases). Deletions cut 3 bases from V and 3 bases from J, with 8 bases between. Germline V lookup: CDR1 SNHLY, CDR2 FYNNEI. The CDR3 loop spans 14 amino acids. The CDR3 nucleotides are TGTGCCAGCAGTGAGAGGGTTTACACCGGGGAGCTGTTTTTT. Protein product: CASSERVYTGELFF.

This clonotype was found many times. J is TRBJ1-5 and V is TRBV12-3 or TRBV12-4; 7 positions agree with TRBD1. The CDR3 runs 16 residues. Trimming removed 6 bases from V and 0 bases from J; junction bases left unmatched: 8. This CDR3 reads CASSYGQAHSNQPQHF. The CDR3 coding sequence is TGTGCCAGCAGCTACGGACAGGCACATAGCAATCAGCCCCAGCATTTT.

The rearrangement joins TRBV14 to TRBJ1-5; a possible D gene is TRBD1 (6 bases). Looked up from germline, CDR1 is SGHDN and CDR2 is FVKESK. This CDR3 is 13 amino acids long. Trimming took 7 bases from V and 2 from J, leaving 9 bases between them. CDR3 protein: CASNRQGNQPQHF. DNA for the CDR3: TGTGCCAGCAACCGACAGGGCAATCAGCCCCAGCATTTT.

The chain couples TRBV20-1 to TRBJ1-5; TRBD1 might be the D (6 bases). The length of the CDR3 is 12 residues. V lost 7 bases to trimming and J lost 1 base, with 8 bases between them. CDR1 and CDR2 (germline): DFQATT, SNEGSKA (reference sequence). For the CDR3, the DNA is TGCAGTGGTAGGGGGAGCAATCAGCCCCAGCATTTT. Translated, it gives CSGRGSNQPQHF.